This T cell receptor (beta chain) was profiled in a study of T cell repertoires in cytomegalovirus infection. Whole-study context: CMV epitopes used comprised recently identified HLA-C-restricted ones and well-studied HLA-B-restricted ones. General study points: Cumulated frequencies of public TCR beta families served to identify carriers of CMV plus the relevant HLA.

TCRdb used MiXCR to reprocess the reads, holding one entry per CDR3 protein. This table holds some 500,000 distinct CDR3 sequences, around a third found once. Only a few counts were recorded for this clonotype. What it binds is not known. The CDR3 loop spans 16 amino acids. The germline V and J ends were trimmed by 7 bases and 0 bases, with 16 bases remaining between them. Per the germline V gene, CDR1 is SGHAT and CDR2 is FQDESV (reference sequence). The material was cultured PBMCs, obtained from culture after CMV antigen stimulation. This chain connects TRBV11-1 to TRBJ2-1; no definite D call. The receptor's source is a human donor in good health (CMV status not recorded). Some clones in this sample may be carry-over from other donors' samples. The CDR3 region has the DNA TGTGCCAGCACCTCTCACGCCAGCCGCTCCTACAATGAGCAGTTCTTC. Translation gives CASTSHASRSYNEQFF.